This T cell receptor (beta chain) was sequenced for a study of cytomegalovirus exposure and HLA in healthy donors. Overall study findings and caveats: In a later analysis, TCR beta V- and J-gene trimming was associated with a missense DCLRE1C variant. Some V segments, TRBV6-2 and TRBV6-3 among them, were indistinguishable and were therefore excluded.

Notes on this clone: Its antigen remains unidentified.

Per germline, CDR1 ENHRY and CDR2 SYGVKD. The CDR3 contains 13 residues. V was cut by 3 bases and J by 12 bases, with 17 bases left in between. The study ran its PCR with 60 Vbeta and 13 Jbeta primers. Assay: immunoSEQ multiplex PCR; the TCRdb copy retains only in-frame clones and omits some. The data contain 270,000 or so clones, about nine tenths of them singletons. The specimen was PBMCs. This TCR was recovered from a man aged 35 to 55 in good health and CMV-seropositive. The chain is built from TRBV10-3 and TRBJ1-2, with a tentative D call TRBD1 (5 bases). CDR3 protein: CAISDRGNWLDTF. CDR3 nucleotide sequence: TGTGCCATCAGTGATAGGGGAAACTGGCTCGACACCTTC.